These 27 T cell receptor beta chains share one sample of origin, sequenced in a study of CD8+ T cells in alopecia areata. Stated treatment: oral pan-JAK inhibitor, 5-10 mg twice daily. Sequencing templates came from extracted RNA that was reverse transcribed into cDNA. The method was immunoSEQ multiplex PCR; TCRdb's version includes in-frame clones alone and lacks a portion of them. The sample shows 150,000 to 200,000 clones, about three fifths of them seen only once. Sequenced here: CD4+ T cells sorted from blood, sampled at week 4, from a patient treated with tofacitinib. These receptors came from a human donor with alopecia areata.

The V and J genes are TRBV29-1 and TRBJ2-1; 8 positions agree with TRBD2. Per the germline V gene, CDR1 is SQVTM and CDR2 is ANQGSEA. There are 13 residues in the CDR3. After removal of 4 bases from V and 3 bases from J, the junction contained 2 bases not matched to a gene. In DNA form, the CDR3 reads TGCAGCGTTGGGGGACTAGACTACAATGAGCAGTTCTTC. It yields the protein CSVGGLDYNEQFF.

The chain uses TRBV29-1 and TRBJ1-1, with D hard to call. The V end lost 5 bases, the J end lost 0 bases, and 4 bases lay between the germline ends. The V gene's germline CDR1 is SQVTM and CDR2 ANQGSEA. The CDR3 has 11 residues. The CDR3 sequence is CSVSLNTEAFF. The DNA for the CDR3 is TGCAGCGTTTCCCTGAACACTGAAGCTTTCTTT. The full variable domain, with the rest looked up from reference TRBV29-1 and TRBJ1-1, is SAVISQKPSRDICQRGTSLTIQCQVDSQVTMMFWYRQQPGQSLTLIATANQGSEATYESGFVIDKFPISRPNLTFSTLTVSNMSPEDSSIYLCSVSLNTEAFFGQGTRLTVV.

This chain links TRBV6-5 with TRBJ2-4, with 7 bases aligning to TRBD1. The CDR3 consists of 15 residues. Germline assignment: CDR1 MNHEY and CDR2 SVGAGI. With V trimmed by 6 bases and J by 7 bases, 12 bases remained unmatched. The CDR3 loop reads CASRRTPQGDNIQYF. As DNA, the CDR3 is TGTGCCAGCAGAAGGACCCCCCAGGGGGATAACATTCAGTACTTC.

The V call is TRBV30, the J call TRBJ1-5, with unresolved D. The CDR3 is 15 amino acids. Trimming shortened V by 6 bases and J by 3 bases, and 18 bases separated the two germline ends. CDR1 is GTSNPN, CDR2 SVGIG, per germline (reference sequence). The CDR3 nucleotides read TGTGCCTGTGGAAAGGGAACGGGTCCCAATCAGCCCCAGCATTTT. Its protein is CACGKGTGPNQPQHF.

The chain employs TRBV4-3 and TRBJ2-1; 10 bases agree with TRBD2. The CDR3 is 15 amino acids. Germline V gene lookup returns CDR1 LGHNA and CDR2 YSLEER. Trimming took 2 bases from V and 7 from J; bases not matched to a gene: 5. This CDR3 is CASSQLSGGRNEQFF. The CDR3 DNA is TGCGCCAGCAGCCAACTTAGCGGGGGGAGGAATGAGCAGTTCTTC.

CDR3 nucleotides: TGTGCCAGTAGTTCCCGGCCGGTCCTCGGGGCCAACGTCCTGACTTTC. Its protein is CASSSRPVLGANVLTF. This chain connects TRBV19 to TRBJ2-6; the D is unclear. The V gene lost 5 bases and the J gene lost 4 bases, with 15 bases spanning the gap. The germline CDR1 and CDR2 sequences are LNHDA and SQIVND (reference sequence). This CDR3 spans 16 amino acids.

The rearrangement uses TRBV30 and TRBJ2-7; 9 bases agree with TRBD2. The CDR3 totals 16 residues. CDR1 is GTSNPN, CDR2 SVGIG, per germline (reference sequence). V dropped 4 bases and J dropped 3; count of bases not matched to a gene: 13. The CDR3 region is CAWIGRLAGTNYEQYF. The CDR3 DNA reads as TGTGCCTGGATCGGGAGGCTAGCGGGAACAAACTACGAGCAGTACTTC.

The chain carries TRBV4-3 and TRBJ2-1, with 10 bases identical to TRBD2. The CDR3 extends over 17 amino acids. Germline CDR1 reads LGHNA; CDR2 reads YSLEER. V gave up 4 bases and J gave up 5 bases; unmatched junction bases: 11. CDR3: CASSLQEKAGGHNEQFF. For the CDR3, the DNA is TGCGCCAGCAGCCTTCAAGAGAAAGCGGGGGGGCACAATGAGCAGTTCTTC.

This clone was counted only a few times. This sample includes further DNA sequences coding for the same CDR3. The rearrangement joins TRBV29-1 to TRBJ2-7, with D tentatively TRBD1 (6 bases). CDR3 size: 11 residues. CDR1 SQVTM and CDR2 ANQGSEA come from the germline V gene. V shed 7 bases and J shed 3 bases, with 10 bases lying between them. The CDR3 loop reads CSGGQDYEQYF. The CDR3 DNA is TGCAGCGGGGGACAAGACTACGAGCAGTACTTC.

V usage is TRBV6-5 and J usage is TRBJ1-1; TRBD1 matches at 7 bases. The CDR3 extends over 14 amino acids. CDR1 is MNHEY, CDR2 SVGAGI, per germline. The ends lost 4 bases at V and 2 bases at J; junction bases unmatched: 4. The CDR3 region is CASSLTGINTEAFF. CDR3 sequence (DNA): TGTGCCAGCAGTTTGACAGGGATTAACACTGAAGCTTTCTTT.

CDR3 DNA sequence: TGTGCCAGCAGCTTACGGTCAACTCAAGAGACCCAGTACTTC. Residues: CASSLRSTQETQYF. The chain employs TRBV7-3 and TRBJ2-5, with D unresolved. Trimming took 2 bases from V and 2 from J, leaving 9 bases between them. There are 14 residues in the CDR3. Germline V lookup: CDR1 SGHTA, CDR2 FQGTGA.

The chain combines TRBV29-1 with TRBJ2-2; tentative D call: TRBD2 (5 bases). CDR1 SQVTM and CDR2 ANQGSEA come from the germline V gene. V was trimmed by 7 bases and J by 7 bases, leaving 22 bases between them. This CDR3 comprises 15 residues. CDR3 in amino acids: CSAENPTPGVGELFF. The CDR3, as DNA: TGCAGCGCCGAAAACCCGACCCCCGGGGTCGGGGAGCTGTTTTTT.

The chain employs TRBV5-4 and TRBJ2-5, with TRBD2 matching over 10 bases. Germline assignment: CDR1 SGHNT and CDR2 YYREEE (reference sequence). This CDR3 has 16 residues. The ends lost 3 bases at V and 5 bases at J; junction bases unmatched: 10. CDR3 protein: CASSSLLAGVRETQYF. CDR3 DNA sequence: TGTGCCAGCAGCTCCCTCCTAGCGGGGGTTCGGGAGACCCAGTACTTC.

This chain uses TRBV18 with TRBJ1-6; TRBD1 aligns across 10 bases. V trimming: 5 bases; J trimming: 8 bases; junction bases outside the gene matches: 6. This CDR3 is built from 15 residues. CDR1 KGHSH and CDR2 LQKENI come from the germline V gene. The CDR3 sequence is CASSSATGGDSPLHF. The CDR3 coding sequence is TGTGCCAGCTCAAGCGCGACAGGGGGCGATTCACCCCTCCACTTT.

This clone has a handful of counts. J is TRBJ2-5 and V is TRBV19; D is perhaps TRBD1 (5 bases). This CDR3 contains 17 residues. Trimming cost V 6 bases and J 5 bases, with 25 bases left between them. In germline, CDR1 is LNHDA, CDR2 SQIVND (reference sequence). The CDR3 loop reads CASRSHSKGLPGETQYF. CDR3 sequence (DNA): TGTGCCAGTAGGAGCCATTCGAAGGGGCTCCCTGGGGAGACCCAGTACTTC.

The chain combines TRBV30 with TRBJ1-2, with 7 bases that match TRBD1. CDR1 and CDR2 from the germline V gene are GTSNPN and SVGIG (reference sequence). CDR3 length: 15 residues. The V gene end was trimmed by 4 bases and the J gene end by 3 bases; junction bases not matched to a gene: 11. CDR3 amino acids: CAWTLPGQLYYGYTF. CDR3 coding DNA: TGTGCCTGGACTCTCCCGGGACAGCTATACTATGGCTACACCTTC.

The chain couples TRBV30 to TRBJ1-1, with 7 bases aligning to TRBD1. Germline loops: CDR1 GTSNPN, CDR2 SVGIG (reference sequence). The CDR3 is made up of 13 amino acids. The V segment lost 1 base and the J segment 3 bases; nucleotides outside the gene matches: 2. The CDR3 sequence: CAWSGQGDTEAFF. The CDR3 nucleotides read TGTGCCTGGAGTGGACAGGGTGACACTGAAGCTTTCTTT.

A few counts support this clone. The chain joins TRBV7-3 to TRBJ1-2; TRBD1 agrees at 8 bases. This CDR3 comprises 15 residues. Trimming took 5 bases from V and 3 from J; bases not matched to a gene: 8. Germline-derived CDR1 and CDR2 are SGHTA and FQGTGA. The CDR3 is CASSPSGQGDYGYTF. The CDR3 DNA reads TGTGCCAGCAGCCCAAGTGGACAGGGCGACTATGGCTACACCTTC.

The V and J genes are TRBV5-4 and TRBJ2-3, with D perhaps matching TRBD2 (6 bases). This CDR3 contains 15 residues. Germline lookup yields CDR1 SGHNT and CDR2 YYREEE (reference sequence). V was shortened by 4 bases and J by 10 bases, with 22 bases between the two germline ends. The CDR3 is CASSRQLGGDGAQYF. The CDR3 nucleotides read TGTGCCAGCAGCCGCCAACTCGGGGGAGATGGTGCGCAGTATTTT.

This clone was seen more than once but under ten times. The rearrangement links TRBV7-2 to TRBJ2-3, with TRBD1 as a possible D gene (6 bases). There are 15 residues in the CDR3. Trimming removed 2 bases from V and 1 base from J, with 10 bases in between. Germline assignment: CDR1 SGHTA and CDR2 FQGNSA. The CDR3 reads CASSLTTGRTDTQYF. The DNA of the CDR3 is TGTGCCAGCAGCTTAACGACAGGACGCACAGATACGCAGTATTTT.

A word on this clone: A junction boundary mismatches the germline segment, possibly from a read error. The rearrangement joins TRBV29-1 to TRBJ1-1; possibly TRBD1 for D (5 bases). CDR3 size: 13 residues. Per germline, CDR1 SQVTM and CDR2 ANQGSEA. This chain's CDR3 is CSVSMGTDTEAFF. DNA for the CDR3: TGCAGCGTCTCAATGGGGACGGACACCGAAGCTTTCTTT.

Only a few counts were recorded for this clone. The chain recombines TRBV19 with TRBJ1-2; D gene uncertain. V lost 7 bases and J lost 4, with 10 bases in between. Germline CDR1 LNHDA, CDR2 SQIVND (reference sequence). CDR3 length equals 12 residues. The CDR3 is CASTSPSYGYTF. The CDR3, as DNA: TGTGCCAGTACGAGTCCGAGCTATGGCTACACCTTC.

The chain couples TRBV7-9 to TRBJ2-7; perhaps TRBD1 as D (6 bases). Germline CDR1 is SEHNR and CDR2 is FQNEAQ (reference sequence). The CDR3 has 15 amino acids. Trimming took off 6 bases at V and 2 bases at J, with 17 bases between the two ends. The DNA of the CDR3 is TGTGCCAGCAGTTTAACAGGGTTTAGGACCTACGAGCAGTACTTC. Its translation is CASSLTGFRTYEQYF.

The chain carries TRBV5-6 and TRBJ2-5; 7 positions agree with TRBD1. In germline, CDR1 is SGHDT, CDR2 YYEEEE. The ends lost 4 bases at V and 4 bases at J; junction bases unmatched: 7. The CDR3 is 14 residues long. The CDR3: CASSPSDRTETQYF. CDR3 nucleotide sequence: TGTGCCAGCAGCCCCTCGGACAGGACAGAGACCCAGTACTTC.

The chain couples TRBV2 to TRBJ1-2; 8 positions match TRBD1. The V gene's germline CDR1 is SNHLY and CDR2 FYNNEI. The CDR3 length is 15 residues. Trimming removed 5 bases from V and 4 bases from J; junction bases left unmatched: 9. As DNA, the CDR3 is TGTGCCAGCAGTCCGGACAGGGACAAAATCTATGGCTACACCTTC. Protein sequence: CASSPDRDKIYGYTF.

CDR3 DNA sequence: TGTGCCATCAGTGACCCCGGACAGGCGAACACTGAAGCTTTCTTT. Translation gives CAISDPGQANTEAFF. J is TRBJ1-1 and V is TRBV10-3; 7 nucleotides line up with TRBD1. This CDR3 region has 15 residues. The germline V gene has CDR1 ENHRY and CDR2 SYGVKD. V dropped 3 bases and J dropped 1; count of bases not matched to a gene: 5.

The rearrangement joins TRBV7-2 to TRBJ2-2; D is undetermined. The CDR3 consists of 14 residues. The V gene's germline CDR1 is SGHTA and CDR2 FQGNSA. V was pared by 7 bases and J by 3 bases, with 12 bases between. The DNA for the CDR3 is TGTGCCAGCATTCCTCTTAGAGACACCGGGGAGCTGTTTTTT. As protein: CASIPLRDTGELFF.